Each of the 10 T cell receptor beta chains below was sequenced from the same sample in a study of regulatory T cells in long-lasting Graves disease (dated by TCRdb to about 2021). Libraries were made using multiplex PCR. Sequencer: Illumina HiSeq 4000. TCR beta libraries were built with iRepertoire HTBI primers and Arm-PCR amplification of CDR3 regions. TCRdb's own reprocessing of the public reads used fastp at Q25 and MiXCR and kept productive beta chains. Entries that share a CDR3 protein sequence are merged under the most common genes and DNA. This sample holds around 500,000 distinct CDR3 sequences; roughly 14% were observed only once. The ten top clones hold over 7.5% of the sample. This specimen's time point label, per the study, means: newly diagnosed GD, antithyroid drugs for less than 3 months. For both TCR sequencing and RNA sequencing, RNA was extracted from PBMCs using TRIzol. This sample also belongs to another study, concerning T cells in Graves' hyperthyroidism and ophthalmopathy.

The starting material was peripheral blood mononuclear cells (PBMCs), obtained at new diagnosis, from a patient treated with antithyroid drugs. These receptors all stem from a man aged 30 to 45 with Graves disease. Donor details come from another sample of the same person, matched by shared clones.

This clonotype was picked up many times. The DNA for the CDR3 is TGTGCCAGCAGTTACTCGAGACAGCGGAACACCGGGGAGCTGTTTTTT. Protein sequence: CASSYSRQRNTGELFF. V is TRBV6-5 and J is TRBJ2-2; D might be TRBD1 (5 bases). Trimming pared 0 bases from V and 1 base from J, leaving 9 bases between. This CDR3 contains 16 residues. Germline values: CDR1 MNHEY, CDR2 SVGAGI.

This clonotype appeared many times. This chain connects TRBV27 to TRBJ2-1, with 7 bases lining up with TRBD1. CDR3 length equals 14 residues. V lost 10 bases, J lost 5 bases, and 11 bases stayed unmatched. Germline CDR1 MNHEY, CDR2 SMNVEV (reference sequence). Written as DNA, the CDR3 is TGTGCCACCCTCGGAAGGGGGCTTAACAATGAGCAGTTCTTC. It codes for CATLGRGLNNEQFF.

This clonotype showed up many times. The chain is built from TRBV20-1 and TRBJ2-7; possibly TRBD2 for D (6 bases). Trimming removed 3 bases at V and 7 bases at J, with 16 bases between. CDR1 is DFQATT, CDR2 SNEGSKA, per germline (reference sequence). The CDR3 loop spans 13 amino acids. The CDR3 here is CSAREDGAGEQYF. CDR3 bases: TGCAGTGCTAGGGAGGACGGGGCGGGAGAGCAGTACTTC.

The V call is TRBV27, the J call TRBJ1-2, with TRBD1 as a possible D gene (5 bases). V lost 2 bases and J 4 bases, leaving 8 bases between the germline ends. The CDR3 is 13 amino acids. Germline assignment: CDR1 MNHEY and CDR2 SMNVEV (reference sequence). This chain's CDR3 is CASSLRGFYGYTF. CDR3 in DNA: TGTGCCAGCAGTTTAAGGGGCTTCTATGGCTACACCTTC.

This chain connects TRBV6-1 to TRBJ2-1; 7 bases agree with TRBD1. The junction had 7 bases not matched to a gene; V was cut back by 2 bases and J by 6 bases. The CDR3 is 15 amino acids. Germline V lookup: CDR1 MNHNS, CDR2 SASEGT. In DNA form, the CDR3 reads TGTGCCAGCAGTGAAACCGGGACAGCATTCAATGAGCAGTTCTTC. This codes for CASSETGTAFNEQFF.

This clonotype was observed a handful of times. The chain carries TRBV7-2 and TRBJ2-7; 14 nucleotides line up with TRBD2. This CDR3 contains 14 residues. After removal of 5 bases from V and 12 bases from J, the junction contained 9 bases not matched to a gene. From germline, CDR1 is SGHTA and CDR2 FQGNSA. The CDR3 bases are TGTGCCAGCAGCCCTACGGGGACTAGCGGGAGAGGGTACTTC. Amino acids: CASSPTGTSGRGYF.

The rearrangement uses TRBV7-8 and TRBJ2-1; 7 bases align to TRBD2. With V trimmed by 1 base and J by 8 bases, 8 bases remained unmatched. CDR3 size: 15 residues. Germline V gene lookup returns CDR1 SGHVS and CDR2 FQNEAQ. CDR3 in amino acids: CASSLDTSAGYEQFF. CDR3 in DNA: TGTGCCAGCAGCTTAGATACTAGCGCCGGGTATGAGCAGTTCTTC.

This clonotype appeared many times. The J gene is TRBJ1-1, the V gene TRBV30; possibly TRBD1 for D (5 bases). The germline V gene has CDR1 GTSNPN and CDR2 SVGIG (reference sequence). This CDR3 is 15 amino acids long. V lost 3 bases and J lost 4, with 18 bases in between. CDR3 loop: CAWRAQRGGGTEAFF. CDR3 nucleotide sequence: TGTGCCTGGAGGGCCCAACGGGGCGGGGGCACTGAAGCTTTCTTT.

This clonotype occurred a few times. The chain combines TRBV6-1 with TRBJ1-4, with 7 nucleotides matching TRBD1. Germline V CDR1 and CDR2: MNHNS, SASEGT. Unmatched junction bases numbered 9, after V lost 3 bases and J lost 8 bases. The length of the CDR3 is 15 residues. CDR3 DNA: TGTGCCAGCAGTGAGAGACAGGGTGTAAGGGAAAAACTGTTTTTT. Translating it yields CASSERQGVREKLFF.

This clonotype was recorded many times. The V gene is TRBV28, the J gene TRBJ2-7; the match to TRBD1 covers 9 bases. The CDR3 covers 15 residues. Germline V gene data show CDR1 as MDHEN and CDR2 as SYDVKM. V was clipped by 3 bases and J by 2 bases; unmatched bases: 5. This CDR3 is CASSFVTGGAYEQYF. CDR3 DNA: TGTGCCAGCAGTTTTGTGACAGGGGGGGCCTACGAGCAGTACTTC.